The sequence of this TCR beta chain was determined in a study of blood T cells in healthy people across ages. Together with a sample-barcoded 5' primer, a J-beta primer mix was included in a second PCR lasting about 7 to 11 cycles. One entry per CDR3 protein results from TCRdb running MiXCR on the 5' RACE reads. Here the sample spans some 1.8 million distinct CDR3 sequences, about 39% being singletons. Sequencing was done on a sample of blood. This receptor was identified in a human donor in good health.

In DNA form, the CDR3 reads TGTGCCAGCAGCCGGCGCGTTGGGAATGAGCAGTTCTTC. This sequence encodes CASSRRVGNEQFF. The chain couples TRBV5-4 to TRBJ2-1; D ambiguous. Trimming left V 4 bases short and J 7 bases short, with 12 bases between. This CDR3 region has 13 residues. CDR1 and CDR2 (germline): SGHNT, YYREEE (reference sequence).